Included here is one T cell receptor beta chain sequence, with context. The data were obtained in a study of T-cell memory formation after mild COVID-19. TCRdb analysed the 5' RACE reads with MiXCR anew, one entry per CDR3 protein. This table holds roughly 200,000 distinct CDR3 sequences, 20% to 25% found once. CDR1 and CDR2 from the germline V gene are MNHNS and SASEGT. V was clipped by 7 bases and J by 4 bases, with 15 bases between them. The CDR3 length is 14 residues. The sequence was obtained from an adult woman who had mild COVID-19 (a few samples of this study predate the infection). Cell type and time point are not known. The sequenced sample was PBMCs or a T cell subset sorted from them (not recorded which). This chain connects TRBV6-1 to TRBJ2-3; the D is unclear. The CDR3 spells CASTLSRWADTQYF. DNA for the CDR3: TGTGCCAGCACTCTATCACGTTGGGCAGATACGCAGTATTTT.